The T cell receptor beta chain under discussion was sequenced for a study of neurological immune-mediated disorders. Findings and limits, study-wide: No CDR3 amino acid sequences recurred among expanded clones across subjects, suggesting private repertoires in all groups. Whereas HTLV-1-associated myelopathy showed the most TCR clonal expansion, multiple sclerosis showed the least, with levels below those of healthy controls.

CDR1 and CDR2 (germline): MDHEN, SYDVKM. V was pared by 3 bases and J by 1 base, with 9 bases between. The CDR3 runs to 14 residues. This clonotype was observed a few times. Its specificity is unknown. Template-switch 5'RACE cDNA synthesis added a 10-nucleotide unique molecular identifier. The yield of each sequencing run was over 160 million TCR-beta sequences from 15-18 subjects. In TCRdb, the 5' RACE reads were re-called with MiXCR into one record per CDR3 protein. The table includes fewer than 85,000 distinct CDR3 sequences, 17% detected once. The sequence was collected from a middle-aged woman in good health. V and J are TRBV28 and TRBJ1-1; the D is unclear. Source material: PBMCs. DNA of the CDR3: TGTGCCAGCAGTTTGAGCCAATCGAACACTGAAGCTTTCTTT. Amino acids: CASSLSQSNTEAFF.